The clone carrying this T cell receptor beta chain was counted only a few times. Its specificity is unknown. TCRdb lists a protein that is different at residue 13 from the translated DNA; the protein given here uses the DNA translation. Mouse names are used for the genes. The sequenced fragment ends 3 residues before the CDR3 boundary, so the rest is inferred from the germline J gene. CDR3 length equals 16 residues. V gave up 4 bases and J gave up 0 bases, with 10 bases separating them. The V gene's germline CDR1 is NSQYPW and CDR2 LRSPGD (reference sequence). Extraction of RNA preceded its reverse transcription into cDNA, which served as the sequencing template. Some clones are missing from TCRdb's copy, which holds only in-frame ones; the method was immunoSEQ multiplex PCR. Listed for the sample are more than 90,000 clones, none seen a single time. This specimen belongs to a study of CD8+ T cells in alopecia areata. In the study overall: Grafting placed skin from approximately 6-12-month-old C3H/HeJ donors with spontaneous alopecia onto approximately 7-10-week-old female C3H/HeJ mice. Overall study findings and caveats: Scalp lesions, especially in alopecia totalis/universalis, had higher clonality than normal scalp. Patients shared TCRs less clearly than mice did, possibly owing to HLA.

The chain has TRBV1 and TRBJ1-6; D possibly corresponds to TRBD1 (6 bases). TRBJ1-6 is annotated as an ORF whose role is uncertain. The sequenced sample consisted of lesional skin. The source is a C3H/HeJ mouse with alopecia areata. Strain haplotype (MHC): H2-k. The CDR3 here is CTCSERGISYNSPLYF. The CDR3 DNA, read in part, is TGCACCTGCAGTGAGAGGGGGATTTCCTATAATTCGCCC.